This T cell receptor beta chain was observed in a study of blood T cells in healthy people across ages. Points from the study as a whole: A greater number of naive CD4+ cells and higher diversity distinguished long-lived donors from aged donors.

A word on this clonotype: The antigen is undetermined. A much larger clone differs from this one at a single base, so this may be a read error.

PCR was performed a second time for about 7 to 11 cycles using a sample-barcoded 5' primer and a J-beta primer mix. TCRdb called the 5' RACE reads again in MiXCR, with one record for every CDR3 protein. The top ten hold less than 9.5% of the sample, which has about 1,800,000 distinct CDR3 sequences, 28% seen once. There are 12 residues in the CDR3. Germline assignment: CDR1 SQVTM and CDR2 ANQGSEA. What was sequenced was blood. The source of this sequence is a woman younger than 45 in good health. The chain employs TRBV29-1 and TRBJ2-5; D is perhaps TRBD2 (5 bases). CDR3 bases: TGCAGCTTTGAGGTCGAGGGTCAAGAGCAGTACTTC. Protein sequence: CSFEVEGQEQYF.